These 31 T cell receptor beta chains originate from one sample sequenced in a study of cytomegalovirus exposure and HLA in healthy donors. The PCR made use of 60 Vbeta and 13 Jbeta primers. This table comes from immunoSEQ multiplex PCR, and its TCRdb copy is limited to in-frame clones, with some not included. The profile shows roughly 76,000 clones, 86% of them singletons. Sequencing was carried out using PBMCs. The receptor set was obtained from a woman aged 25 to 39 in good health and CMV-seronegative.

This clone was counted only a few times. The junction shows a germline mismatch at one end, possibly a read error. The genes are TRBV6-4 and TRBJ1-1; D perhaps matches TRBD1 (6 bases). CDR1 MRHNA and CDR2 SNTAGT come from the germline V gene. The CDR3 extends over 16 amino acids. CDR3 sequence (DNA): TGTGCCAGCAGTTACTCGATATGGGGGCTGGACACTGAAGCTTTCTTT. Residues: CASSYSIWGLDTEAFF.

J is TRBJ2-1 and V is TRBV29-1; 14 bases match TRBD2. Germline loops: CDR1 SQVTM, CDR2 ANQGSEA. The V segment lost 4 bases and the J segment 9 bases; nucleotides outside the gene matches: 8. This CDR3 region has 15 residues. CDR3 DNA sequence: TGCAGCGTTGGACTAGCGGGAGGGAGGATCGGTGAGCAGTTCTTC. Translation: CSVGLAGGRIGEQFF.

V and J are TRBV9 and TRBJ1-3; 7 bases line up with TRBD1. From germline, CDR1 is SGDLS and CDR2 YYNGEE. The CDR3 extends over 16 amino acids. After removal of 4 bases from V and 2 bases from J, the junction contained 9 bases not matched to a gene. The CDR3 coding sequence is TGTGCCAGCAGCTACAGGGGACTCCAAACTGGAAACACCATATATTTT. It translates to CASSYRGLQTGNTIYF.

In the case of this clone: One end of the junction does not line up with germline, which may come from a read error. DNA of the CDR3: TGTGCCAGCACCTCACTCGCCCGGAGGGCTGGGGCCAACGTCCTGGCTTTC. This codes for CASTSLARRAGANVLAF. This chain joins TRBV7-3 and TRBJ2-6; possible D gene TRBD2, 6 bases. The CDR3 covers 17 residues. Germline V gives CDR1 SGHTA, CDR2 FQGTGA.

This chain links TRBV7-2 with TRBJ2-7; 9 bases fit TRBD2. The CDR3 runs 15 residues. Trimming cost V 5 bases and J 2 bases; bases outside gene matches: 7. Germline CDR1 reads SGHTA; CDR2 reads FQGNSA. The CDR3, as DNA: TGTGCCAGCAGCAGTGGACTAGCGCGCACCTACGAGCAGTACTTC. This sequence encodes CASSSGLARTYEQYF.

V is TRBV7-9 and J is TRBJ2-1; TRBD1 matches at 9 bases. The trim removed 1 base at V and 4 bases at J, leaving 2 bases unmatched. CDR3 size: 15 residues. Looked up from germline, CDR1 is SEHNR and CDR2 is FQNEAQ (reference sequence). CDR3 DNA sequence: TGTGCCAGCAGCTTAGGACAGGGGGTTTACAATGAGCAGTTCTTC. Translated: CASSLGQGVYNEQFF.

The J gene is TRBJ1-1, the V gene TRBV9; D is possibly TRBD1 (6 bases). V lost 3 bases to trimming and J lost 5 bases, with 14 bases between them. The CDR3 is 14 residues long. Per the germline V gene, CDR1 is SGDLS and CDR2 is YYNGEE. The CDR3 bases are TGTGCCAGCAGCGACCAAACAGGGAGAACTGAAGCTTTCTTT. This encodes CASSDQTGRTEAFF.

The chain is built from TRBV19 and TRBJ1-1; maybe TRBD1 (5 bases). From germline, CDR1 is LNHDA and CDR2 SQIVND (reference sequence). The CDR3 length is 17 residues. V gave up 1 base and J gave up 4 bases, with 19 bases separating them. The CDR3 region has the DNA TGTGCCAGTAGTATAGCCGTGATGGGGGGTCTTGGCACTGAAGCTTTCTTT. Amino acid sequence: CASSIAVMGGLGTEAFF.

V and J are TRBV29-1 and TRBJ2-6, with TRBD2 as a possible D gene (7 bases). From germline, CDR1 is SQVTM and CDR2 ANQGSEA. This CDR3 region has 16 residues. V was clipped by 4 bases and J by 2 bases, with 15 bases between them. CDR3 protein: CSVVGPRGPGANVLTF. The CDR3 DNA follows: TGCAGCGTTGTAGGGCCGCGGGGGCCTGGGGCCAACGTCCTGACTTTC.

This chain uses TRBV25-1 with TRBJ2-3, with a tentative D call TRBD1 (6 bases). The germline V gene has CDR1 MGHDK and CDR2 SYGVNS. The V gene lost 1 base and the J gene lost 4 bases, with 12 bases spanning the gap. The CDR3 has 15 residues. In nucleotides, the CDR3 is TGTGCCAGCAGTGAATCCGCAGGGGCGGCAGATACGCAGTATTTT. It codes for CASSESAGAADTQYF.

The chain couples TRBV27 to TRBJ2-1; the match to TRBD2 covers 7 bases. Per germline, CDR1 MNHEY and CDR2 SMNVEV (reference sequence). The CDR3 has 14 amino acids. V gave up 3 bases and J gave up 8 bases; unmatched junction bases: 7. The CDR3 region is CASSFVGGPDEQFF. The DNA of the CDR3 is TGTGCCAGCAGTTTCGTGGGAGGGCCGGATGAGCAGTTCTTC.

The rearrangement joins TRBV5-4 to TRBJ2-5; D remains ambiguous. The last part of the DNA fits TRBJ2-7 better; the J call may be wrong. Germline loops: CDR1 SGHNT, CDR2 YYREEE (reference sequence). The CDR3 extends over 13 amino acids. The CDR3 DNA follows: TGTGCCAGCAGCTTATTACTGTCCTACGAGCAGTACTTC. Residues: CASSLLLSYEQYF.

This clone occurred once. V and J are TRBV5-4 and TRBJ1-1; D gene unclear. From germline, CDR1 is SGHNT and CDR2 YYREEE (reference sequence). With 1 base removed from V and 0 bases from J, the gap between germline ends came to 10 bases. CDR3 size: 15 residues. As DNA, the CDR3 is TGTGCCAGCAGCTTGAACAGATTTATGAACACTGAAGCTTTCTTT. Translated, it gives CASSLNRFMNTEAFF. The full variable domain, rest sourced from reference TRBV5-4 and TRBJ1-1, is ETGVTQSPTHLIKTRGQQVTLRCSSQSGHNTVSWYQQALGQGPQFIFQYYREEENGRGNFPPRFSGLQFPNYSSELNVNALELDDSALYLCASSLNRFMNTEAFFGQGTRLTVV.

The CDR3 sequence is CASSLYRGNQPQHF. In nucleotides, the CDR3 is TGTGCCAGCAGCTTATACAGGGGGAATCAGCCCCAGCATTTT. The chain is built from TRBV7-8 and TRBJ1-5, with TRBD1 matching 8 bases. CDR1 and CDR2 (germline): SGHVS, FQNEAQ. Unmatched junction bases numbered 1, after V lost 2 bases and J lost 4 bases. The CDR3 loop spans 14 amino acids.

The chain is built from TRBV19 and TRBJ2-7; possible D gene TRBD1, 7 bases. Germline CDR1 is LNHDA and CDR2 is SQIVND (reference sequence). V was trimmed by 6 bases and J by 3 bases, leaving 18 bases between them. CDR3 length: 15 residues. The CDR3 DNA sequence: TGTGCCAGTAGCAGAATTTTCCAGGGGGGCTACGAGCAGTACTTC. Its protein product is CASSRIFQGGYEQYF.

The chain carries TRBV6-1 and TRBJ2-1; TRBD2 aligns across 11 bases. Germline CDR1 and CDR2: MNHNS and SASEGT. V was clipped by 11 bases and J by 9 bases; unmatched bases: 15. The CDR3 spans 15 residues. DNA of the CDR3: TGTGCCGCAGGAGGACTAGCGGGCCGGGTGGGTGAGCAGTTCTTC. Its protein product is CAAGGLAGRVGEQFF.

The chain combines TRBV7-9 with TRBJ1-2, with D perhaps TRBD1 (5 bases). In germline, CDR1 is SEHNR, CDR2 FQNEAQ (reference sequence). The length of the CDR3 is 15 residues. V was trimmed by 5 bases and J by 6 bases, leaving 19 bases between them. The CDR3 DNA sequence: TGTGCCAGCAGCACACCAGACAGAGGTCCCGATGGCTACACCTTC. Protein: CASSTPDRGPDGYTF.

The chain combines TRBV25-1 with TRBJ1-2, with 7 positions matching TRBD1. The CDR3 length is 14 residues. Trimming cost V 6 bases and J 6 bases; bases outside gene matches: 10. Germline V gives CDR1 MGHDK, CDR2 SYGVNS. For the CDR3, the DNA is TGTGCCAGCAGCCACCAGGGGGAAGGCGATGGCTACACCTTC. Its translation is CASSHQGEGDGYTF.

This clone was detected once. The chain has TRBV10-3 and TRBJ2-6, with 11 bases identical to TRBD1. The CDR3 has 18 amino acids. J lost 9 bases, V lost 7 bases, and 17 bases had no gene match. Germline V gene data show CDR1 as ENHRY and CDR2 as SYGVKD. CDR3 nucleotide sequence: TGTGCCATCAAGGGGGGTCCCGGACAGGGGGCGAAGCTCAACGTCCTGACTTTC. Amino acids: CAIKGGPGQGAKLNVLTF.

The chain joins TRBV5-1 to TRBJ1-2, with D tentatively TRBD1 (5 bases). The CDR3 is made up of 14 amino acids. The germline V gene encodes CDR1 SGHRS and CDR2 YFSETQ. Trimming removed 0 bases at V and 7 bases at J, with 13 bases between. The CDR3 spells CASSLEGGEGGYTF. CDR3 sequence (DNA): TGCGCCAGCAGCTTGGAGGGAGGGGAAGGTGGCTACACCTTC.

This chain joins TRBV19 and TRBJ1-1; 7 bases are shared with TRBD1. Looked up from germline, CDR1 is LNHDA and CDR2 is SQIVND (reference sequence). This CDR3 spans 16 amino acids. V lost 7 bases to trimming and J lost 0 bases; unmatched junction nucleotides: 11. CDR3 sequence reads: CASTWRPGGMNTEAFF. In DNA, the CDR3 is TGTGCCAGTACGTGGAGGCCAGGGGGTATGAACACTGAAGCTTTCTTT.

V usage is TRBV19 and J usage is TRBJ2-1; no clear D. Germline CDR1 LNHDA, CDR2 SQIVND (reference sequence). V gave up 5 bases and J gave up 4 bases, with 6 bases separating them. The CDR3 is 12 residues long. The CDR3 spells CASSSRYNEQFF. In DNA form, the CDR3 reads TGTGCCAGTAGTTCCCGGTACAATGAGCAGTTCTTC. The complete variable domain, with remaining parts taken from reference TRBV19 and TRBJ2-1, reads DGGITQSPKYLFRKEGQNVTLSCEQNLNHDAMYWYRQDPGQGLRLIYYSQIVNDFQKGDIAEGYSVSREKKESFPLTVTSAQKNPTAFYLCASSSRYNEQFFGPGTRLTVL.

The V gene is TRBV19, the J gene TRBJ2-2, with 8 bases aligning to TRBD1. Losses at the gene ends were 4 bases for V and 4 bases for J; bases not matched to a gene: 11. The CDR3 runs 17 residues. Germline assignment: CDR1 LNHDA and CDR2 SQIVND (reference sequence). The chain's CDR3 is CASSKDRVGSGTGELFF. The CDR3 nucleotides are TGTGCCAGTAGTAAGGACAGGGTTGGATCGGGCACCGGGGAGCTGTTTTTT.

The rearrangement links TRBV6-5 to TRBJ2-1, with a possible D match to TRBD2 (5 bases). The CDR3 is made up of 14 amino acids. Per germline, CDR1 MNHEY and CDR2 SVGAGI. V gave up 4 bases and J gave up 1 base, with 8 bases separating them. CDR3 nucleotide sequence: TGTGCCAGCAGTTGGGGAGAGTCCTACAATGAGCAGTTCTTC. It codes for CASSWGESYNEQFF.

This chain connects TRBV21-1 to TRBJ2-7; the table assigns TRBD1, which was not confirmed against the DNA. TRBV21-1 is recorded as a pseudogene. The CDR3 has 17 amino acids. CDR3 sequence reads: CASSQPETDLSSYEQYF. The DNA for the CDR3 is TGTGCCAGCAGCCAACCGGAGACAGACTTAAGCTCCTACGAGCAGTACTTC.

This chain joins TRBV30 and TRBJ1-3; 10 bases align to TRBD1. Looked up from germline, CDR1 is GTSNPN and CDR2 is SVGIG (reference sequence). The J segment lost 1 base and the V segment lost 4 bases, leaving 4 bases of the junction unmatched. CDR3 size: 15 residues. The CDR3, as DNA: TGTGCCTGGACGACAGGGGGCACGTCTGGAAACACCATATATTTT. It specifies CAWTTGGTSGNTIYF.

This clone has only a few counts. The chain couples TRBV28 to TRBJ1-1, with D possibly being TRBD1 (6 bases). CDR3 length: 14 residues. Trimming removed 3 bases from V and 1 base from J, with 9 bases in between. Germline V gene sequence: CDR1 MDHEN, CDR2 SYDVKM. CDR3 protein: CASSLGAGNTEAFF. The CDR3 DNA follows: TGTGCCAGCAGTTTGGGGGCGGGGAACACTGAAGCTTTCTTT.

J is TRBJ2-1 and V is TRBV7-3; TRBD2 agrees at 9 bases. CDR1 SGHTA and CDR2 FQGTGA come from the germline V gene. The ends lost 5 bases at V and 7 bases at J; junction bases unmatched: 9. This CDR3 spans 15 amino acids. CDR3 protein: CASSLGAGGSNEQFF. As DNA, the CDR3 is TGTGCCAGCAGCCTCGGGGCGGGAGGGTCTAATGAGCAGTTCTTC. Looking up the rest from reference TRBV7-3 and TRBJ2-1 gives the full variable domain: GAGVSQTPSNKVTEKGKYVELRCDPISGHTALYWYRQSLGQGPEFLIYFQGTGAADDSGLPNDRFFAVRPEGSVSTLKIQRTERGDSAVYLCASSLGAGGSNEQFFGPGTRLTVL.

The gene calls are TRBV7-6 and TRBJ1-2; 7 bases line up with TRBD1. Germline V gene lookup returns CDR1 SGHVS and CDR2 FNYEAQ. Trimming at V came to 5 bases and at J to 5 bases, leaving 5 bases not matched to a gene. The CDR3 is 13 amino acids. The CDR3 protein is CASSRDSFYGYTF. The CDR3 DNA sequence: TGTGCCAGCAGCCGGGACAGTTTTTATGGCTACACCTTC.

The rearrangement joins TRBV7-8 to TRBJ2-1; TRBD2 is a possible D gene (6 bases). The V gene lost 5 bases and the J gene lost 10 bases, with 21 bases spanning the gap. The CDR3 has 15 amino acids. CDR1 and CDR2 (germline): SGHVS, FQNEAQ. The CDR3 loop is CASSPSGLRGREQFF. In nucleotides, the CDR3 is TGTGCCAGCAGCCCAAGCGGACTACGAGGCAGGGAGCAGTTCTTC.

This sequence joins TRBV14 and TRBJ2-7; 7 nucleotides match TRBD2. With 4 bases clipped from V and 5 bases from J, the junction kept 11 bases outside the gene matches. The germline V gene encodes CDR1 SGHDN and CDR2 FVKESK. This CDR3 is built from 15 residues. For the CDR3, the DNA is TGTGCCAGCAGCCCAAGACTAGCTATTGTTCACGAGCAGTACTTC. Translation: CASSPRLAIVHEQYF.